Following are 10 T cell receptor beta chains from one sample sequenced in a study of blood T cell repertoires in COVID-19. The method was immunoSEQ multiplex PCR; TCRdb's version includes in-frame clones alone and lacks a portion of them. Altogether 150,000 or so clones are present, approximately 86% being singletons, with the ten largest covering 0.63%. The sequenced material came from peripheral blood. These receptors were collected from a man between 60 and 75 years old with COVID-19, enrolled during active disease.

This sequence joins TRBV15 and TRBJ1-1; D is possibly TRBD1 (5 bases). Per germline, CDR1 LNHNV and CDR2 YYDKDF (reference sequence). The CDR3 has 15 residues. Deletions cut 1 base from V and 4 bases from J, with 13 bases between. DNA for the CDR3: TGTGCCACCAGCAGAGGGGGCGGTTCAACCACTGAAGCTTTCTTT. Encoded protein: CATSRGGGSTTEAFF.

The genes are TRBV7-6 and TRBJ2-2; D is possibly TRBD2 (6 bases). Germline V gene lookup returns CDR1 SGHVS and CDR2 FNYEAQ. This CDR3 region has 16 residues. The V end lost 2 bases, the J end lost 6 bases, and 16 bases lay between the germline ends. The CDR3 nucleotides read TGTGCCAGCAGCTTAACGAAACGGGAGAATGCCGGGGAGCTGTTTTTT. As protein: CASSLTKRENAGELFF.

The table lists this clone with a few counts. The chain carries TRBV27 and TRBJ1-5; 10 positions agree with TRBD1. The CDR3 loop spans 15 amino acids. Germline CDR1 is MNHEY and CDR2 is SMNVEV (reference sequence). V was clipped by 5 bases and J by 2 bases; unmatched bases: 3. CDR3 sequence reads: CASSDRGLGNQPQHF. The CDR3 DNA reads TGTGCCAGCAGTGACAGGGGGCTGGGCAATCAGCCCCAGCATTTT.

The chain uses TRBV5-4 and TRBJ2-7; 9 bases line up with TRBD2. Germline lookup yields CDR1 SGHNT and CDR2 YYREEE (reference sequence). CDR3 length: 15 residues. Losses at the gene ends were 5 bases for V and 4 bases for J; bases not matched to a gene: 10. CDR3 amino acids: CASSSASSGSYEQYF. Written as DNA, the CDR3 is TGTGCCAGCAGTTCAGCTAGTAGCGGGAGTTACGAGCAGTACTTC. The full variable domain, with the rest looked up from reference TRBV5-4 and TRBJ2-7, is ETGVTQSPTHLIKTRGQQVTLRCSSQSGHNTVSWYQQALGQGPQFIFQYYREEENGRGNFPPRFSGLQFPNYSSELNVNALELDDSALYLCASSSASSGSYEQYFGPGTRLTVT.

The chain has TRBV7-9 and TRBJ1-6; perhaps TRBD1 as D (5 bases). This CDR3 is 14 amino acids long. The V and J ends lost 8 bases and 5 bases respectively, with 13 bases between them. CDR1 and CDR2 (germline): SEHNR, FQNEAQ (reference sequence). The CDR3 DNA follows: TGTGCCAGCTGTCCGGGGGGGGATAATTCACCCCTCCACTTT. It specifies CASCPGGDNSPLHF. Full variable domain (outside the CDR3, taken from reference TRBV7-9 and TRBJ1-6): DTGVSQNPRHKITKRGQNVTFRCDPISEHNRLYWYRQTLGQGPEFLTYFQNEAQLEKSRLLSDRFSAERPKGSFSTLEIQRTEQGDSAMYLCASCPGGDNSPLHFGNGTRLTVT.

V is TRBV28 and J is TRBJ1-1; a weak D match, TRBD1 (5 bases). The CDR3 is 13 amino acids. V was shortened by 7 bases and J by 5 bases, with 14 bases between the two germline ends. CDR1 MDHEN and CDR2 SYDVKM come from the germline V gene. The CDR3 is CASIFGAGTEAFF. In DNA, the CDR3 is TGTGCCAGCATATTTGGGGCGGGAACTGAAGCTTTCTTT. Variable domain in full (rest from reference TRBV28 and TRBJ1-1): DVKVTQSSRYLVKRTGEKVFLECVQDMDHENMFWYRQDPGLGLRLIYFSYDVKMKEKGDIPEGYSVSREKKERFSLILESASTNQTSMYLCASIFGAGTEAFFGQGTRLTVV.

The gene calls are TRBV4-2 and TRBJ1-6; 8 bases match TRBD1. Germline CDR1 is LGHNA and CDR2 is YNFKEQ. Trimming cost V 4 bases and J 7 bases; bases outside gene matches: 3. This CDR3 region has 14 residues. CDR3: CASSPRTGNSPLHF. The DNA of the CDR3 is TGTGCCAGCAGCCCTCGGACAGGGAATTCACCCCTCCACTTT.

This rearrangement joins TRBV3-1 (or the pseudogene TRBV3-2) to TRBJ2-5; 7 bases map to TRBD2. The germline CDR1 and CDR2 sequences are LGHDT and YNNKEL (reference sequence). The CDR3 spans 12 residues. With 10 bases clipped from V and 4 bases from J, the junction kept 6 bases outside the gene matches. The CDR3 DNA reads TGTGCCATCGGGGGACTAATAGAGACCCAGTACTTC. Residues: CAIGGLIETQYF.

The J gene is TRBJ2-3, the V gene TRBV11-2; 13 bases agree with TRBD2. The CDR3 sequence is 15 residues long. The V segment lost 5 bases and the J segment 3 bases; nucleotides outside the gene matches: 2. The germline V gene has CDR1 SGHAT and CDR2 FQNNGV. DNA of the CDR3: TGTGCCAGCAGCCGACTAGCGGGAGGAACAGATACGCAGTATTTT. It yields the protein CASSRLAGGTDTQYF.

The chain joins TRBV6-1 to TRBJ1-2, with D tentatively TRBD1 (5 bases). V lost 8 bases and J lost 0, with 13 bases in between. The CDR3 totals 14 residues. Germline V gene data show CDR1 as MNHNS and CDR2 as SASEGT. CDR3 protein: CASRGAGTNYGYTF. DNA for the CDR3: TGTGCCAGCCGCGGGGCAGGGACTAACTATGGCTACACCTTC.